These 12 T cell receptor beta chains were sequenced from one sample in a study of T cells in Graves' hyperthyroidism and ophthalmopathy (dated by TCRdb to the late 2010s). Preparation of the library involved multiplex PCR. The listed sequencing device is Illumina HiSeq 2000. The TCR beta CDR3 regions were amplified from RNA transcripts. The first round of RT-PCR for the TCR CDR3 was performed with the HTBI primer set and the Qiagen OneStep RT-PCR kit. TCRdb passed the public sequencing reads through fastp at Q25 and MiXCR, retaining productive beta sequences. Records with the same CDR3 protein are collapsed into one entry carrying the most frequent genes and DNA. The sample records roughly 720,000 distinct CDR3 sequences, about 18% of which are singletons. About a sixth of the sample rests with the top ten. Sequenced: blood. The receptors derive from a man aged 50 to 59 with Graves' hyperthyroidism.

V usage is TRBV19 and J usage is TRBJ2-5; TRBD2 matches at 8 bases. Germline lookup yields CDR1 LNHDA and CDR2 SQIVND (reference sequence). CDR3 size: 18 residues. J lost 0 bases, V lost 3 bases, and 12 bases had no gene match. The CDR3 loop is CASSMVPGRARDQETQYF. CDR3 nucleotides: TGTGCCAGTAGTATGGTCCCCGGGAGGGCGCGGGACCAAGAGACCCAGTACTTC.

The chain has TRBV6-2 or TRBV6-3 and TRBJ1-1; D not certain. The germline CDR1 and CDR2 sequences are MNHEY and SVGEGT. The CDR3 extends over 13 amino acids. V was cut by 6 bases and J by 1 base, with 9 bases left in between. CDR3 amino acids: CASRFEQNTEAFF. As DNA, the CDR3 is TGTGCCAGCAGATTCGAACAGAACACTGAAGCTTTCTTT.

J is TRBJ2-1 and V is TRBV9, with TRBD2 matching 7 bases. Trimming removed 5 bases from V and 5 bases from J; junction bases left unmatched: 7. The CDR3 spans 14 residues. CDR1 and CDR2 (germline): SGDLS, YYNGEE. CDR3 region: CASSIERGNNEQFF. Here the CDR3 DNA reads TGTGCCAGCAGTATAGAGCGGGGTAACAATGAGCAGTTCTTC.

This clonotype appeared many times. The chain is built from TRBV27 and TRBJ2-7; TRBD2 matches 10 bases. With V trimmed by 7 bases and J by 0 bases, 3 bases remained unmatched. The CDR3 runs to 14 residues. Germline V gives CDR1 MNHEY, CDR2 SMNVEV (reference sequence). CDR3 in amino acids: CASKLAGSSYEQYF. DNA of the CDR3: TGTGCCAGCAAACTAGCGGGATCCTCCTACGAGCAGTACTTC.

This clonotype has more than one count but fewer than ten. The chain couples TRBV13 to TRBJ1-2; D remains ambiguous. CDR3 length: 14 residues. V gave up 2 bases and J gave up 3 bases, with 10 bases separating them. Germline CDR1 and CDR2: PRHDT and FYEKMQ (reference sequence). The CDR3 is CASSLRSRDYGYTF. DNA for the CDR3: TGTGCCAGCAGCTTACGGTCCCGGGACTATGGCTACACCTTC.

CDR3 sequence reads: CSVRGLAGGSAETQYF. The DNA for the CDR3 is TGCAGCGTCCGGGGACTAGCGGGAGGATCGGCAGAGACCCAGTACTTC. The rearrangement joins TRBV29-1 to TRBJ2-5, with 15 bases identical to TRBD2. CDR3 length: 16 amino acids. V lost 6 bases to trimming and J lost 4 bases; unmatched junction nucleotides: 9. From germline, CDR1 is SQVTM and CDR2 ANQGSEA.

This clonotype was seen more than once but under ten times. The chain couples TRBV28 to TRBJ2-6; 7 bases fit TRBD2. Germline loops: CDR1 MDHEN, CDR2 SYDVKM. Germline trimming cut 1 base from V and 1 base from J; bases unmatched to any gene: 1. This CDR3 has 16 residues. For the CDR3, the DNA is TGTGCCAGCAGTTTATCGGGGGGTTCTGGGGCCAACGTCCTGACTTTC. This sequence encodes CASSLSGGSGANVLTF. The whole variable domain, remainder taken from reference TRBV28 and TRBJ2-6, is DVKVTQSSRYLVKRTGEKVFLECVQDMDHENMFWYRQDPGLGLRLIYFSYDVKMKEKGDIPEGYSVSREKKERFSLILESASTNQTSMYLCASSLSGGSGANVLTFGAGSRLTVL.

This chain joins TRBV19 and TRBJ1-1; TRBD1 might be the D (5 bases). The germline V and J ends were trimmed by 2 bases and 13 bases, with 17 bases remaining between them. There are 13 residues in the CDR3. Germline V lookup: CDR1 LNHDA, CDR2 SQIVND (reference sequence). The CDR3 spells CASSIFGGTNCFF. The CDR3, as DNA: TGTGCCAGTAGTATATTTGGGGGGACCAACTGTTTCTTT.

This clonotype has ten or more counts. The genes are TRBV7-2 and TRBJ1-1; 9 bases match TRBD1. The CDR3 spans 15 residues. V gave up 3 bases and J gave up 3 bases; unmatched junction bases: 5. The germline CDR1 and CDR2 sequences are SGHTA and FQGNSA. CDR3 bases: TGTGCCAGCAGCTTTTACAGGACAGGGGACACTGAAGCTTTCTTT. It encodes CASSFYRTGDTEAFF.

This clonotype was observed many times. The CDR3 nucleotides read TGTGCCACCAGTGATCCGACAGGCGCCCTCCACGAGCAGTACTTC. Protein sequence: CATSDPTGALHEQYF. This chain joins TRBV24-1 and TRBJ2-7; D might be TRBD1 (6 bases). Between the trimmed V and J ends, which lost 3 bases and 5 bases, there was a span of 16 bases. The CDR3 has 15 residues. Germline lookup yields CDR1 KGHDR and CDR2 SFDVKD.

This clonotype was detected a few times. The chain has TRBV6-1 and TRBJ2-7, with 12 nucleotides matching TRBD2. This CDR3 spans 15 amino acids. With 8 bases clipped from V and 3 bases from J, the junction kept 8 bases outside the gene matches. CDR1 and CDR2 (germline): MNHNS, SASEGT. For the CDR3, the DNA is TGTGCCAGCGAACTAGCGGGGGGTCCCTACTACGAGCAGTACTTC. This codes for CASELAGGPYYEQYF.

Only a few counts were recorded for this clonotype. This rearrangement joins TRBV15 to TRBJ1-4; the D is unclear. The germline CDR1 and CDR2 sequences are LNHNV and YYDKDF (reference sequence). The V end was cut by 1 base, the J end by 4 bases, with 13 bases between. This CDR3 spans 16 amino acids. CDR3 protein: CATSRGRGFSNEKLFF. CDR3 sequence (DNA): TGTGCCACCAGCAGAGGTCGAGGGTTCAGTAATGAAAAACTGTTTTTT.